This TCR beta chain was sequenced for a study of T-cell memory formation after mild COVID-19. Study-level information: TCR clusters were largely donor specific. General study points: Mainly CM and EM harbored the contracting CD4+ clones; mainly EMRA harbored the CD8+ ones. The pre-infection memory compartment contained some responding clones, suggesting cross-reactive memory joined.

A word on this clonotype: Its antigen is currently unknown.

Germline trimming cut 1 base from V and 11 bases from J; bases unmatched to any gene: 14. CDR1 and CDR2 (germline): LNHNV, YYDKDF (reference sequence). CDR3 length: 16 residues. TCR alpha and TCR beta cDNA libraries carrying sample barcodes and UMIs came from 5'RACE with constant-segment primers. TCRdb passed the 5' RACE reads through MiXCR, listing each CDR3 protein once. The data show hundreds of thousands of distinct CDR3 sequences, with 17% seen just once and about 8.1% held by the top ten. Sample: PBMCs or a T cell subset sorted from them (not recorded which). This TCR derives from an adult woman who had mild COVID-19 (a few samples of this study predate the infection). Cell type and time point are not known. This chain joins TRBV15 and TRBJ2-3, with 8 bases that match TRBD2. CDR3 amino acids: CATSRGLSGTRFEQYF. CDR3 bases: TGTGCCACCAGCAGAGGGTTGTCCGGGACTAGGTTTGAGCAGTATTTT.